The 6 T cell receptor beta chains below all came from one sample that was sequenced in a study of ipilimumab plus nivolumab after autologous stem cell transplantation (dated by TCRdb to about 2021). The method was the immunoSEQ multiplex PCR assay. TCRdb took this table from immuneACCESS and kept in-frame rearrangements with V and J called. Such tables lack part of the clones; where checked against another copy, unresolved V genes explain under half of the gap, and the rest is unexplained. The sample table holds about 1,500 clones, of which 65% to 90% were seen once. The top ten clones comprise just over 14% of the sample. Here the sequenced sample was PBMCs, taken in a trial of ipilimumab plus nivolumab as post-transplant consolidation. These receptors were taken from a female donor with multiple myeloma.

This chain's CDR3 is CASSLAGQYYEQYF. Written as DNA, the CDR3 is TGCGCCAGCAGCTTGGCTGGACAGTACTACGAGCAGTACTTC. The chain combines TRBV5-1 with TRBJ2-7; maybe TRBD1 (6 bases). CDR1 and CDR2 (germline): SGHRS, YFSETQ. The CDR3 consists of 14 residues. Between the trimmed V and J ends, which lost 0 bases and 3 bases, there was a span of 10 bases.

The CDR3: CASSWTGGGNEQFF. The CDR3 DNA reads as TGTGCCAGCAGTTGGACAGGGGGCGGGAATGAGCAGTTCTTC. This sequence joins TRBV11-3 and TRBJ2-1; 11 nucleotides align to TRBD1. Trimming removed 6 bases from V and 7 bases from J; junction bases left unmatched: 5. This CDR3 spans 14 amino acids. CDR1 is SGHNT and CDR2 is YENEEA in the germline V gene.

The V call is TRBV5-4, the J call TRBJ1-2; the D is unclear. There are 14 residues in the CDR3. The germline CDR1 and CDR2 sequences are SGHNT and YYREEE (reference sequence). V lost 1 base to trimming and J lost 5 bases, with 12 bases between them. CDR3 coding DNA: TGTGCCAGCAGCTTGTCCGGGATAACGTATGGCTACACCTTC. Protein sequence: CASSLSGITYGYTF.

The V and J genes are TRBV4-3 and TRBJ2-5, with TRBD1 matching 7 bases. CDR3 size: 16 residues. The trim removed 3 bases at V and 4 bases at J, leaving 11 bases unmatched. Germline values: CDR1 LGHNA, CDR2 YSLEER. Here the CDR3 reads CASSHRYQGDGETQYF. For the CDR3, the DNA is TGCGCCAGCAGCCACCGTTACCAGGGGGACGGAGAGACCCAGTACTTC.

The CDR3 DNA follows: TGTGCCAGCTGGGACAGGGGCTTCTATGGCTACACCTTC. As protein: CASWDRGFYGYTF. This chain links TRBV28 with TRBJ1-2; 10 nucleotides agree with TRBD1. The CDR3 extends over 13 amino acids. The germline V gene has CDR1 MDHEN and CDR2 SYDVKM. Germline trimming cut 8 bases from V and 4 bases from J; bases unmatched to any gene: 4.

This sequence joins TRBV9 and TRBJ2-1; D assignment may be TRBD1 or TRBD2 (5 bases each). Germline CDR1 reads SGDLS; CDR2 reads YYNGEE. The CDR3 runs to 15 residues. The germline V and J ends were trimmed by 4 bases and 4 bases, with 15 bases remaining between them. CDR3 in amino acids: CASSIRDRQYNEQFF. CDR3 bases: TGTGCCAGCAGCATCCGGGACCGACAATACAATGAGCAGTTCTTC.